This is a list of T cell receptor beta chains from one sample in a study of blood T cells in healthy people across ages. MiXCR, run by TCRdb on the 5' RACE reads, gives a single entry per CDR3 protein. The table includes 780,000 or so distinct CDR3 sequences, 56% detected once. Sequencing was done on a sample of blood. These TCRs come from a middle-aged man in good health. Each CDR3 is given with its conserved first and last residue. D genes are given only for firm matches. For some rows the clone size is stated as once, few or many, or as a class when expanded; others skip it.

clone size	V gene	D gene	J gene	CDR3 protein	CDR3 DNA
NA	TRBV20-1	TRBD2	TRBJ2-1	CSARAVTSWTRNEQFF	TGCAGTGCTAGAGCTGTGACTAGCTGGACTCGGAATGAGCAGTTCTTC
NA	TRBV2	NA	TRBJ1-2	CASSEGGSRNYGYTF	TGTGCCAGCAGTGAGGGGGGCAGTCGCAACTATGGCTACACCTTC
NA	TRBV11-2	TRBD1	TRBJ2-1	CASSSSWTGYQQFF	TGTGCCAGCAGCTCATCCTGGACAGGGTATCAGCAGTTCTTC
NA	TRBV24-1	NA	TRBJ1-4	CATSDPGQLNEKLFF	TGTGCCACCAGTGATCCGGGACAACTTAATGAAAAACTGTTTTTT
NA	TRBV25-1	TRBD1	TRBJ1-1	CASSRPGTGVIEAFF	TGTGCCAGCAGCCGACCCGGGACAGGCGTCATTGAAGCTTTCTTT
NA	TRBV7-2	NA	TRBJ2-7	CASSLNPSSSYEQYF	TGTGCCAGCAGCTTAAATCCCAGCAGCTCCTACGAGCAGTACTTC
few	TRBV28	NA	TRBJ2-6	CASSLGVTGANVLTF	TGTGCCAGCAGTTTAGGGGTAACAGGGGCCAACGTCCTGACTTTC
NA	TRBV4-3	NA	TRBJ2-1	CASSQDLWAVNEQFF	TGCGCCAGCAGCCAAGATTTGTGGGCAGTCAATGAGCAGTTCTTC
NA	TRBV15	NA	TRBJ2-3	CATSFQGTDTQYF	TGTGCCACCAGTTTCCAGGGCACAGATACGCAGTATTTT
NA	TRBV28	NA	TRBJ2-7	CASSAHDRNEQYF	TGTGCCAGCAGTGCGCATGACAGGAACGAGCAGTACTTC
NA	TRBV20-1	TRBD1	TRBJ1-2	CSARASETGVLGYTF	TGCAGTGCTAGAGCCTCCGAGACAGGGGTCTTAGGCTACACCTTC